Listed below are T cell receptor beta chains from one sample, sequenced in a study of human T cells and chemical hapten exposure. MiXCR, applied by TCRdb to the RACE reads, yields one record per CDR3 protein. This table has roughly 380,000 distinct CDR3 sequences, about 6% appearing once. The source material was whole blood, sampled in connection with sensitization to the hapten diphenylcyclopropenone (DPC). These receptors came from a woman between 18 and 29 years old with alopecia areata. Some clones in this sample may be carry-over from other donors' samples. The CDR3 runs from the conserved cysteine through the conserved F or W. The D gene is left open where the match is weak. Clone size is not always given. Where it is, it says once, few, many or a class for expanded clones.

cdr3_nt cdr3_aa j_call v_call clone_size d_call
TGTGCCAGCACCTTGGAGCACCAGGCTAGCTACGAGCAGTACTTC CASTLEHQASYEQYF TRBJ2-7 TRBV5-5 few -
TGTGCCAGCAGTGAAGGAGTATTCCTCCAGGGAAACACCGGGGAGCTGTTTTTT CASSEGVFLQGNTGELFF TRBJ2-2 TRBV2 - -
TGTGCCAGCAGCCAGGCAGAAAGGCCCTATGGCTACACCTTC CASSQAERPYGYTF TRBJ1-2 TRBV4-2 - -
TGTGCCAGCAGCCTGGGCAAGTATGGCTACACCTTC CASSLGKYGYTF TRBJ1-2 TRBV13 - -
TGTGCCACCAGTGAGAGGAACAGGGACGAGCAGTACTTC CATSERNRDEQYF TRBJ2-7 TRBV24-1 few -
TGCAGTGCTCCGGACAGGGCTGACACTGAAGCTTTCTTT CSAPDRADTEAFF TRBJ1-1 TRBV20-1 few TRBD1
TGTGCCAGCAGTTCGCCCGGACAGGGGGCAAACTATGGCTACACCTTC CASSSPGQGANYGYTF TRBJ1-2 TRBV28 few TRBD1
TGTGCCAGCAGAACTACAGGGACTAGCACAGATACGCAGTATTTT CASRTTGTSTDTQYF TRBJ2-3 TRBV12-3/TRBV12-4 few -
TGTGCCAGCAGTGAAGGGACAGGGGAGCCCAAAAACATTCAGTACTTC CASSEGTGEPKNIQYF TRBJ2-4 TRBV6-1 few TRBD1
TGTGCCAGCAGCGGAAGCGGGTATAGCAATCAGCCCCAGCATTTT CASSGSGYSNQPQHF TRBJ1-5 TRBV6-1 few -
TGTGCCAGCTCACCACGTGTAGCTGGACAGCGGTATGGGAGCAATCAGCCCCAGCATTTT CASSPRVAGQRYGSNQPQHF TRBJ1-5 TRBV18 many -
TGTGCCAGCAGCGTACTTGACAGGGCGAGCTACGGCTACACCTTC CASSVLDRASYGYTF TRBJ1-2 TRBV9 many TRBD1
TGCAGCGTTCGGGACAGGGTAAATTCACCCCTCCACTTT CSVRDRVNSPLHF TRBJ1-6 TRBV29-1 many TRBD1
TGTGCCAGCAGTTACCACAATACAGAGAACACTGAAGCTTTCTTT CASSYHNTENTEAFF TRBJ1-1 TRBV6-2/TRBV6-3 few -